These 16 T cell receptor beta chains share one sample of origin, sequenced in a study of cytomegalovirus exposure and HLA in healthy donors. PCR was performed using 60 Vbeta and 13 Jbeta primers. The method was immunoSEQ multiplex PCR; TCRdb's version includes in-frame clones alone and lacks a portion of them. This sample has approximately 89,000 clones, with roughly three quarters found just once. The source material was PBMCs. The source is a young man in good health and CMV-seronegative.

The V and J genes are TRBV6-6 and TRBJ2-7, with 11 bases lining up with TRBD2. With 3 bases clipped from V and 2 bases from J, the junction kept 3 bases outside the gene matches. There are 15 residues in the CDR3. Per the germline V gene, CDR1 is MNHNY and CDR2 is SVGAGI (reference sequence). The CDR3 nucleotides read TGTGCCAGCAGTTATAGGACTAGCGGGCCCTACGAGCAGTACTTC. Amino acid sequence: CASSYRTSGPYEQYF.

V gene TRBV7-9 combines with J gene TRBJ1-1; TRBD1 aligns across 7 bases. Trimming at V came to 5 bases and at J to 2 bases, leaving 11 bases not matched to a gene. Per germline, CDR1 SEHNR and CDR2 FQNEAQ (reference sequence). The CDR3 covers 16 residues. CDR3 bases: TGTGCCAGCAGCCCGCCCGGACAGGCGCGAAACACTGAAGCTTTCTTT. Protein product: CASSPPGQARNTEAFF.

V gene TRBV5-1 combines with J gene TRBJ1-1; 12 positions agree with TRBD1. The V gene end was trimmed by 5 bases and the J gene end by 10 bases; junction bases not matched to a gene: 9. From germline, CDR1 is SGHRS and CDR2 YFSETQ. The CDR3 runs 14 residues. CDR3 loop: CASSSGTGGVVAFF. In DNA, the CDR3 is TGCGCCAGCAGTTCCGGGACAGGGGGCGTAGTAGCTTTCTTT. The full variable domain, completed using reference TRBV5-1 and TRBJ1-1, is KAGVTQTPRYLIKTRGQQVTLSCSPISGHRSVSWYQQTPGQGLQFLFEYFSETQRNKGNFPGRFSGRQFSNSRSEMNVSTLELGDSALYLCASSSGTGGVVAFFGQGTRLTVV.

The rearrangement joins TRBV28 to TRBJ1-5; D is unclear. The germline CDR1 and CDR2 sequences are MDHEN and SYDVKM. This CDR3 region has 15 residues. The V end lost 2 bases, the J end lost 1 base, and 9 bases lay between the germline ends. The CDR3, as DNA: TGTGCCAGCAGTTTAGGAGGGAAAAGCAATCAGCCCCAGCATTTT. It is translated as CASSLGGKSNQPQHF.

The chain has TRBV30 and TRBJ2-2; no clear D. CDR3 length: 13 residues. Trimming stripped 3 bases from V and 1 base from J, with 6 bases between. Germline CDR1 reads GTSNPN; CDR2 reads SVGIG (reference sequence). The CDR3 sequence: CAWRARNTGELFF. Here the CDR3 DNA reads TGTGCCTGGAGGGCCCGGAACACCGGGGAGCTGTTTTTT.

CDR3 loop: CASKRGPSAGGMEQFF. In DNA form, the CDR3 reads TGTGCCAGCAAACGGGGGCCGAGCGCAGGGGGTATGGAGCAGTTCTTC. The V and J genes are TRBV7-2 and TRBJ2-1, with D possibly being TRBD1 (7 bases). Trimming removed 7 bases at V and 10 bases at J, with 26 bases between. This CDR3 comprises 16 residues. Germline CDR1 and CDR2: SGHTA and FQGNSA.

This sequence joins TRBV5-1 and TRBJ2-7; tentative D call: TRBD1 (6 bases). From germline, CDR1 is SGHRS and CDR2 YFSETQ. Trimming took off 3 bases at V and 3 bases at J, with 10 bases between the two ends. The CDR3 spans 13 residues. The CDR3 coding sequence is TGCGCCAGCAGCTCCGGACAGATCTACGAGCAGTACTTC. This gives the protein CASSSGQIYEQYF.

The rearrangement links TRBV28 to TRBJ2-7, with D maybe TRBD2 (7 bases). Germline V gene lookup returns CDR1 MDHEN and CDR2 SYDVKM. CDR3 length: 14 amino acids. V shed 2 bases and J shed 6 bases, with 14 bases lying between them. In nucleotides, the CDR3 is TGTGCCAGCAGTTTAATCGGGGGGCGGGTCGAGCAGTACTTC. Protein product: CASSLIGGRVEQYF.

V is TRBV5-1 and J is TRBJ2-7, with 7 bases lining up with TRBD1. V lost 5 bases and J lost 6; bases outside the gene matches: 8. The CDR3 length is 13 residues. Germline V gene lookup returns CDR1 SGHRS and CDR2 YFSETQ. The CDR3 spells CASRENTGVEQYF. The CDR3 coding sequence is TGCGCCAGCAGGGAAAATACAGGGGTCGAGCAGTACTTC. The variable domain in full, with the rest retrieved from reference TRBV5-1 and TRBJ2-7, is KAGVTQTPRYLIKTRGQQVTLSCSPISGHRSVSWYQQTPGQGLQFLFEYFSETQRNKGNFPGRFSGRQFSNSRSEMNVSTLELGDSALYLCASRENTGVEQYFGPGTRLTVT.

The V and J genes are TRBV19 and TRBJ1-2; 7 bases agree with TRBD1. The J segment lost 0 bases and the V segment lost 4 bases, leaving 2 bases of the junction unmatched. Germline lookup yields CDR1 LNHDA and CDR2 SQIVND (reference sequence). The CDR3 loop spans 14 amino acids. CDR3 sequence: CASSKGTANYGYTF. The CDR3 DNA reads TGTGCCAGTAGTAAGGGGACAGCTAACTATGGCTACACCTTC. Full variable domain (remainder filled in from reference TRBV19 and TRBJ1-2): DGGITQSPKYLFRKEGQNVTLSCEQNLNHDAMYWYRQDPGQGLRLIYYSQIVNDFQKGDIAEGYSVSREKKESFPLTVTSAQKNPTAFYLCASSKGTANYGYTFGSGTRLTVV.

The chain links TRBV5-1 to TRBJ1-5; 7 bases are shared with TRBD1. Germline CDR1 reads SGHRS; CDR2 reads YFSETQ. This CDR3 is 15 amino acids long. J gave up 11 bases and V 0 bases, and 11 bases lay outside the gene matches. As DNA, the CDR3 is TGCGCCAGCAGCTTGGGTCGCAGGGGGAAGGCGTCCCAGCATTTT. Its protein is CASSLGRRGKASQHF.

This chain connects TRBV5-4 to TRBJ1-1, with D uncertain. The CDR3 has 13 amino acids. V dropped 2 bases and J dropped 4 bases, with 9 bases sitting between them. Germline CDR1 is SGHNT and CDR2 is YYREEE (reference sequence). The CDR3 protein is CASSFGEGTEAFF. The DNA for the CDR3 is TGTGCCAGCAGCTTTGGGGAGGGCACTGAAGCTTTCTTT.

V usage is TRBV13 and J usage is TRBJ2-7, with D hard to call. The V and J ends lost 0 bases and 6 bases respectively, with 9 bases between them. The CDR3 runs to 13 residues. Germline loops: CDR1 PRHDT, CDR2 FYEKMQ (reference sequence). This CDR3 is CASSLGEASEQYF. CDR3 DNA: TGTGCCAGCAGCTTAGGCGAAGCGAGCGAGCAGTACTTC.

This clone has a handful of counts. Within the sample, other DNA sequences also encode this same CDR3. The chain has TRBV5-6 and TRBJ1-1, with 7 bases identical to TRBD1. J lost 6 bases, V lost 5 bases, and 10 bases had no gene match. CDR1 and CDR2 from the germline V gene are SGHDT and YYEEEE. The CDR3 sequence is 14 residues long. The CDR3 sequence is CASRPDRAGAEAFF. The CDR3 region has the DNA TGTGCCAGCAGACCTGACAGGGCGGGCGCTGAAGCTTTCTTT.

V and J are TRBV7-9 and TRBJ2-5; no reliable D call. The J call may not be correct, given that the DNA end is closer to TRBJ2-7. The germline V gene encodes CDR1 SEHNR and CDR2 FQNEAQ (reference sequence). CDR3 length: 13 amino acids. The CDR3 DNA is TGTGCCAGCAGCCCAACCCCCCACTACGAGCAGTACTTC. Amino acid sequence: CASSPTPHYEQYF.

CDR3 protein: CASSEAGQGAGELFF. DNA for the CDR3: TGTGCCAGCAGTGAAGCTGGACAGGGGGCCGGGGAGCTGTTTTTT. The gene calls are TRBV6-1 and TRBJ2-2; 10 bases are shared with TRBD1. The germline V gene has CDR1 MNHNS and CDR2 SASEGT. This CDR3 spans 15 amino acids. The trim removed 0 bases at V and 6 bases at J, leaving 1 base unmatched.